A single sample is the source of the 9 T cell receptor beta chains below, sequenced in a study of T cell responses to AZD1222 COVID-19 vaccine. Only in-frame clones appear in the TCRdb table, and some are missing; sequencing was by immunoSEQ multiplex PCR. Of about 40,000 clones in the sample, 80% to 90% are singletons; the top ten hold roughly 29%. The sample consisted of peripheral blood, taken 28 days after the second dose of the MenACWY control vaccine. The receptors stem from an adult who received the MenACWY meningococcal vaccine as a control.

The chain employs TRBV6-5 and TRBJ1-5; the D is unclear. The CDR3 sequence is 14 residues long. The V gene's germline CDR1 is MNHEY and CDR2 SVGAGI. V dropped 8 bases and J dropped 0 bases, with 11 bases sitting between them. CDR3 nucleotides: TGTGCCAGCGGCGGGGATTATAGCAATCAGCCCCAGCATTTT. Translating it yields CASGGDYSNQPQHF.

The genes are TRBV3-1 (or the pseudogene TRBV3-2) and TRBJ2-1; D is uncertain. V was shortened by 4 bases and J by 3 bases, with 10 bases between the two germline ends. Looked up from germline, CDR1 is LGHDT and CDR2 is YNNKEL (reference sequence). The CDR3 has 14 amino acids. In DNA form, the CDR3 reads TGTGCCAGCAGCCTTCCTGGGGACTACAATGAGCAGTTCTTC. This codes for CASSLPGDYNEQFF.

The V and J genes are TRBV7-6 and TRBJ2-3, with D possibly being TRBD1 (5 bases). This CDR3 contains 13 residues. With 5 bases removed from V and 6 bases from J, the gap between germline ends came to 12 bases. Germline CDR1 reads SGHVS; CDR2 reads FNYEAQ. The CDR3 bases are TGTGCCAGCAGCCCAGGGCCTTTGGATACGCAGTATTTT. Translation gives CASSPGPLDTQYF.

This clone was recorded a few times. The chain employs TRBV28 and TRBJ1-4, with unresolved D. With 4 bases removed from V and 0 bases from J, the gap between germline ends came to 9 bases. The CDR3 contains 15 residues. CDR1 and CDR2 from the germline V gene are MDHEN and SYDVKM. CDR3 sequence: CASSSPFATNEKLFF. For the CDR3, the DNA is TGTGCCAGCAGTTCCCCTTTTGCAACTAATGAAAAACTGTTTTTT.

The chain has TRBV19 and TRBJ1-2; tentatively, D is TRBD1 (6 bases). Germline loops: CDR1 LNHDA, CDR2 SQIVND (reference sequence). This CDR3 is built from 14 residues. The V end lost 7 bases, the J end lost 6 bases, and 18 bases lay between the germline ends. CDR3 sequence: CASTDGVRGHGYTF. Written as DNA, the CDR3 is TGTGCCAGTACGGATGGGGTACGGGGGCATGGCTACACCTTC.

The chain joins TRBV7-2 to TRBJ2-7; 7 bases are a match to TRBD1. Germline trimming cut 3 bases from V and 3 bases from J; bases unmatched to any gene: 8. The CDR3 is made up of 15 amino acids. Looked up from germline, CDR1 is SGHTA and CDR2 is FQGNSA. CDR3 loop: CASSFSATGLYEQYF. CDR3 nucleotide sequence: TGTGCCAGCAGCTTTAGTGCGACAGGGCTCTACGAGCAGTACTTC.

The CDR3 reads CASSEIATPGGGVHEQFF. The DNA for the CDR3 is TGTGCCAGCAGCGAAATAGCGACCCCCGGTGGTGGTGTCCATGAGCAGTTCTTC. The chain carries TRBV7-9 and TRBJ2-1; D perhaps matches TRBD2 (5 bases). This CDR3 has 18 amino acids. Trimming pared 5 bases from V and 8 bases from J, leaving 28 bases between. The germline V gene has CDR1 SEHNR and CDR2 FQNEAQ (reference sequence).

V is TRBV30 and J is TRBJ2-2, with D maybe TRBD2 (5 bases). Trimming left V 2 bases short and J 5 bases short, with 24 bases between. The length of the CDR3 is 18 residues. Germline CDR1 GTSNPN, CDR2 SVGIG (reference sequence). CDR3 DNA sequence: TGTGCCTGGAGTCATGTTCTGGGTCGGGGAATCGGAACCGGGGAGCTGTTTTTT. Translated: CAWSHVLGRGIGTGELFF.

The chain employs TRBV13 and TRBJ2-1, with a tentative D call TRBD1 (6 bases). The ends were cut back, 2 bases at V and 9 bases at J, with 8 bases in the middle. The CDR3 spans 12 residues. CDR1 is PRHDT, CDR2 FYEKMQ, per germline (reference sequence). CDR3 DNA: TGTGCCAGCAGCTTAACAGGGAGTGAGCAGTTCTTC. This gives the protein CASSLTGSEQFF.